This TCR beta chain came from a study of blood T cell repertoires in COVID-19 (TCRdb year 2020). Regarding the research as a whole: Collaborator samples came from the United States, Italy and Spain and covered acute and convalescent phases of COVID-19. The material from the prospective study consisted of cDNA or gDNA derived from T cells, B-cell-depleted T cells, or PBMCs. The dataset comprised deeply sampled blood TCRbeta repertoires from subjects exposed to, actively infected with, or recovered from COVID-19. A freely available public database, intended as a resource for researchers studying the immune response to SARS-CoV-2, is where the repertoires were released. Samples came from the ongoing ImmuneRACE study (first 160 participants) plus 1,254 subjects from 6 global collaborators. A de-identified subject ID, COVID-19 status, age in years and sex were almost always included in the sample metadata. HLA class I and class II types, where available, came from metadata supplied by the sample provider rather than from assay-based typing.

Reading the germline V gene gives CDR1 ENHRY and CDR2 SYGVKD. Inclusive of the bounding cysteine and phenylalanine, the CDR3 is 13 residues long. The sequence is cut down to CDR3 DNA, 39 bases in frame from base 1. V trim: 6 bases; J trim: 6 bases; unmatched bases: 7. General findings and caveats noted by the study authors: Clinical and demographic metadata were provided uncurated, with the amount varying by source and participant.

In the prospective study, participants were about 18 to 89 years old, resided in approximately 22 geographic areas of the United States, and were enrolled through a virtual design. To assign participants to cohorts, the prospective study relied on clinical history that participants themselves reported in a screening survey and a study questionnaire. Recovered participants in ImmuneRACE Cohort 3 were defined by two consecutive negative NP/OP PCR tests, clearance by a healthcare professional, or resolution of symptoms. In the prospective study, whole blood, serum and a nasopharyngeal or oropharyngeal swab were collected from each participant by mobile phlebotomists. Participants in the prospective study had the option to provide additional blood draws and questionnaires over a 2-month period. Blood samples from the prospective study were shipped frozen or at room temperature prior to DNA extraction.

On this clone: Its antigen specificity is not known. No base quality information exists; no much larger clone differs at one position.

TCRbeta CDR3 regions were amplified from genomic DNA using the immunoSEQ Assay, a bias-controlled multiplex PCR. Per the original workflow: The number of nucleated cells in each sample was estimated by amplification of reference gene primers within the assay. Sequence reads were collapsed and filtered to measure the absolute abundance of every unique TCRbeta CDR3 rearrangement. Productive Simpson clonality was computed per sample as the square root of Simpson's diversity index over productive rearrangements. Held by TCRdb, this immuneACCESS table contains in-frame sequences only and omits some clones. Under half of the omission traces to an unresolved V gene where checked; the cause of the rest is unknown. V and J calls and clone size are copied from that table; D and trimming were computed from the DNA. This sample comprises 300,000 or so clones, roughly nine tenths of them detected only once. The ten largest clones capture 2.6% of the sample.

The sequencing sample was made of PBMCs or T cells enriched from blood (not recorded which). The sequence links TRBV10-3 to TRBJ1-1; 7 of the junction bases match TRBD1. The source of this sequence is a man between 60 and 75 years old who had recovered from COVID-19. The sequenced DNA: TGTGCCATCAGCGAGGGGGCAAGGGCTGAAGCTTTCTTT. Its protein reads: CAISEGARAEAFF.